This paragraph covers one T cell receptor beta chain sequence. These data originate in a study of blood T cell repertoires in COVID-19. Study-level information: The study drew acute and convalescent COVID-19 samples from the United States, Italy and Spain.

It was during active infection that Seattle patients were enrolled and then longitudinally followed. Original analysis: Reference gene primer amplification yielded estimated nucleated cell counts. Clones were read by immunoSEQ multiplex PCR, and TCRdb kept only the in-frame ones, dropping some. V and J calls plus clone size are reproduced from that table; the DNA served to infer D and trimming. The sample consists of under 250,000 clones, roughly 83% of them appearing once. This sequence originates from a woman aged 80 or older with COVID-19, enrolled during active disease. Sequenced sample: peripheral blood.

CDR3 bases: TGTGCCAGCAGCTCTGGACTAGCGGGGGGTTCAGATACGCAGTATTTT. As protein: CASSSGLAGGSDTQYF. The chain joins TRBV11-3 to TRBJ2-3; 14 bases are a match to TRBD2. The germline V gene has CDR1 SGHNT and CDR2 YENEEA. The CDR3 runs 16 residues. V lost 4 bases to trimming and J lost 4 bases; unmatched junction nucleotides: 4.